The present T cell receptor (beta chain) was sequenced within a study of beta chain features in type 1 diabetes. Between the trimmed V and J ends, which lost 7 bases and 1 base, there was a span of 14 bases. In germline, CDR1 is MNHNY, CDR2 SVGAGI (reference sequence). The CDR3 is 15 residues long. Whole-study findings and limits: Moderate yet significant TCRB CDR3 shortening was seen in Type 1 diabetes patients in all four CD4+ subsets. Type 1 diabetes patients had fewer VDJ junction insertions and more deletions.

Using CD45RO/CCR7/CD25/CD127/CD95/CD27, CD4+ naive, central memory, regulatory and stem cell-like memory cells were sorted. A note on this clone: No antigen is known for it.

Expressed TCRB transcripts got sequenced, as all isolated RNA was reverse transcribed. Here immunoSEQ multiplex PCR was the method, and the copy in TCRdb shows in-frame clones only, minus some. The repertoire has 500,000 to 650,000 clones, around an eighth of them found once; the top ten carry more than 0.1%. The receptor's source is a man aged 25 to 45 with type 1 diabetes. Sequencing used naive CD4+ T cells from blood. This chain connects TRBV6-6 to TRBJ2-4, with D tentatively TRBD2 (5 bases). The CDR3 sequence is CASTLRAEAKNIQYF. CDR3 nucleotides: TGTGCCAGCACTTTGAGGGCTGAGGCCAAAAACATTCAGTACTTC.